This T cell receptor beta chain was retrieved from a study of shared clonotypes between healthy human individuals (dated by TCRdb to 2018 to 2021). For context, the study as a whole: A few men and two women, aged 18 to 49 years, made up the cohort. Blood TCR repertoires of roughly 5 healthy adults were deeply sequenced to estimate repertoire size and the extent of clonotype sharing between individuals. Per donor, three plates each were used for CD4 naive and CD4 memory, two for CD8 naive, and one for CD8 memory. Per donor, leukapheresis produced somewhere between about 0.8 and 9 billion PBMCs. To increase sequencing depth and limit assay-specific biases, TCR repertoire library preparation and sequencing were carried out by different laboratories using diverse techniques.

The research as a whole found: Across a handful of donors, roughly 5% of naive CD4, over 3% of naive CD8, 2% to 2.5% of memory CD4, and approximately 0.4% of memory CD8 clonotypes were shared. Even with the large sequencing depth, rarefaction of the sorted-subset datasets indicated that sequencing was incomplete. Estimated clonotype richness was generally larger for naive than for memory subsets. Compared with non-shared clonotypes, clonotypes shared by all four sorted-subset donors had higher generation probabilities. Pairwise subsampling indicated that sequencing depth was expected to affect the degree of clonotype sharing among donors. The small number of donors limited the genetic and exposure-history diversity represented. Sampling was restricted to blood, and TCR repertoires in tissues likely differ from the TCR repertoires found in blood.

This clone was observed a few times. Its antigen has not been determined. No per-base quality is available; no much larger clone lies one base away. The donors were healthy, HIV-negative adults who had no recently reported acute infections or vaccinations. All donors were Caucasian adults living in Nashville, Tennessee, USA. Magnetic negative selection was used to enrich CD4+ T cells, after which naive cells were positively selected on CD45RA and the negative fraction became the memory subset. Blood was obtained by leukapheresis, after which PBMCs were separated by Ficoll-Histopaque density gradient centrifugation and cryopreserved in liquid nitrogen vapor phase. Analytical flow cytometry was used to check the purity and quantity of every magnetically sorted T cell population. Genomic DNA was isolated from each sorted fraction and quantified by UV absorbance on a Nanodrop 2000c. Between the V and J ends, shortened by 8 bases and 4 bases respectively, the junction contains 15 bases. For CDR1 and CDR2, the germline V gene lists SNHLY and FYNNEI. The CDR3 has 14 amino acids, counting the end cysteine and phenylalanine. Only the CDR3 region is kept as DNA, spanning 42 bases read in frame from base 1.

Using the deep immunoSEQ assay, TCR CDR3 regions were amplified from genomic DNA by multiplex PCR. Extracted genomic DNA from each cell subset was distributed evenly across all wells of several immunoSEQ 96-well plates, and each plate was treated as a replicate. For sorted subsets, 150 to 250 ng of genomic DNA, equivalent to roughly 33,000 T cell genomes, went into each replicate PCR. Purified libraries were quantified with a Qubit 3.0 fluorometer, sized on a Bioanalyzer 2100, and re-quantified with the KAPA Library Quantification kit. Every immunoSEQ 96-well plate was sequenced on a separate single-read 150-cycle Illumina NextSeq 550 flow cell. The original methods were these. The immunoSEQ output contained only junctional sequences without quality scores, so filtering could not match that applied to full-length reads. To assign V/J genes and CDR3, sequences were annotated using PyIR, a Python wrapper for IgBLAST v1.9, with IMGT germline references. Any read was removed if the V/J assignment was weak (E-value above 1e-6), the CDR3 was missing, or the read contained stop codons, out-of-frame junctions, or ambiguous translated residues. V3J clonotypes were defined by identical inferred V gene, J gene, and CDR3 amino acid sequence. Percentage overlap between repertoires was computed as shared unique clonotypes divided by the size of the smaller repertoire. Richness of each repertoire was evaluated using RTK rarefaction, the Chao1 estimator, and Recon v2.1 estimates of unobserved clonotypes. For all TCRbeta clonotypes obtained by the gDNA method from four donors, generation probabilities were computed with OLGA. This is the immuneACCESS table as TCRdb keeps it, with only in-frame sequences that have V and J called. A part of the clones is gone; compared with another copy, unresolved V genes explain less than half, and the rest is unexplained. The V and J calls and the clone size are those of that table, but D and trimming were determined from the DNA. For this sample there are some 2.3 million clones; over 90% appear just once. The ten largest clones add up to roughly 0.36% of the sample.

The sample consisted of naive CD4+ T cells from PBMCs. The label giving this sample's cell subset or site can be read as: CD45RA+ positively selected. The origin of this receptor is a man aged 18 to 29 in good health. Some clones in this sample may be carry-over from other donors' samples. The chain was built from TRBV2 and TRBJ2-1; TRBD2 is perhaps the D gene, given 5 matching bases. The sequence in DNA is TGTGCCAGCGACTTGGCTAGCAGTTACAATGAGCAGTTCTTC. This encodes CASDLASSYNEQFF. Reference TRBV2 and TRBJ2-1 proteins supply the regions before and after the CDR3; the full variable domain is: EPEVTQTPSHQVTQMGQEVILRCVPISNHLYFYWYRQILGQKVEFLVSFYNNEISEKSEIFDDQFSVERPDGSNFTLKIRSTKLEDSAMYFCASDLASSYNEQFFGPGTRLTVL.